The 25 T cell receptor beta chains given below trace back to one sample, sequenced in a study of monozygotic twins with inflammatory bowel disease. Reprocessing the 5' RACE reads, TCRdb reports a single entry for every CDR3 protein and omits DNA. The record lists hundreds of thousands of distinct CDR3 sequences, of which the ten most abundant hold over 5.5%. The sample was blood. These receptors were obtained from a human donor with ulcerative colitis or Crohn's disease, or a healthy co-twin of an affected twin (not recorded which).

The gene calls are TRBV7-9 and TRBJ1-6. Looked up from germline, CDR1 is SEHNR and CDR2 is FQNEAQ (reference sequence). The CDR3 spans 12 residues. This CDR3 is CASSQNNSPLHF.

The chain has TRBV24-1 and TRBJ2-7; the D gene TCRdb calls, TRBD2, cannot be checked with no DNA. Germline values: CDR1 KGHDR, CDR2 SFDVKD. This CDR3 has 16 amino acids. The CDR3 loop is CATSDPLAGGDREQYF.

The chain has TRBV27 and TRBJ2-1; TCRdb gives TRBD1 as the D gene, but with no DNA this cannot be confirmed. The germline CDR1 and CDR2 sequences are MNHEY and SMNVEV (reference sequence). The CDR3 spans 14 residues. The CDR3 loop is CASSPGRITNEQFF.

The genes are TRBV12-3 or TRBV12-4 and TRBJ2-7; TCRdb outputs TRBD1, but without DNA this stays unchecked. The length of the CDR3 is 14 residues. The CDR3 protein is CASSLRTGQAEQYF.

The chain combines TRBV7-2 with TRBJ1-3; with no DNA, the TCRdb D assignment of TRBD1 cannot be verified. Germline loops: CDR1 SGHTA, CDR2 FQGNSA. This CDR3 region has 16 residues. CDR3 sequence: CASSPDRRVSGNTIYF.

The chain carries TRBV30 and TRBJ1-1; the D call of TRBD1 rests on TCRdb alone, since no DNA is present to check it. Per the germline V gene, CDR1 is GTSNPN and CDR2 is SVGIG (reference sequence). This CDR3 has 14 amino acids. Here the CDR3 reads CAWSVGHRTAEAFF.

This chain uses TRBV6-1 with TRBJ2-7; TCRdb proposes TRBD1, but this gene call is untestable without DNA. Looked up from germline, CDR1 is MNHNS and CDR2 is SASEGT. The CDR3 loop spans 12 amino acids. CDR3: CASSDLGAEQYF.

V usage is TRBV6-1 and J usage is TRBJ1-1. From germline, CDR1 is MNHNS and CDR2 SASEGT. This CDR3 contains 11 residues. CDR3 region: CASSPPEGSLF.

The J gene is TRBJ2-7, the V gene TRBV2; TCRdb indicates TRBD2, and absent DNA this call remains unverified. The CDR3 runs to 16 residues. The V gene's germline CDR1 is SNHLY and CDR2 FYNNEI. This CDR3 is CASSAEALAGGHEQYF.

The CDR3 sequence is CSAPDRAVQYF. V usage is TRBV20-1 and J usage is TRBJ2-7; no DNA is available, so the TRBD1 call from TCRdb remains unchecked. The CDR3 is 11 amino acids. Germline CDR1 is DFQATT and CDR2 is SNEGSKA (reference sequence).

The chain carries TRBV9 and TRBJ1-2. Germline values: CDR1 SGDLS, CDR2 YYNGEE. The CDR3 runs to 14 residues. CDR3 residues: CASSDDRGPYGYTF. Together with reference TRBV9 and TRBJ1-2, the CDR3 gives the full variable domain: DSGVTQTPKHLITATGQRVTLRCSPRSGDLSVYWYQQSLDQGLQFLIQYYNGEERAKGNILERFSAQQFPDLHSELNLSSLELGDSALYFCASSDDRGPYGYTFGSGTRLTVV.

The chain has TRBV7-2 and TRBJ2-7; TCRdb's D call, TRBD2, is unchecked because there is no DNA. Per germline, CDR1 SGHTA and CDR2 FQGNSA. There are 12 residues in the CDR3. CDR3 in amino acids: CASSLTSFEQYF. The full variable domain, completed using reference TRBV7-2 and TRBJ2-7, is GAGVSQSPSNKVTEKGKDVELRCDPISGHTALYWYRQSLGQGLEFLIYFQGNSAPDKSGLPSDRFSAERTGGSVSTLTIQRTQQEDSAVYLCASSLTSFEQYFGPGTRLTVT.

This chain joins TRBV20-1 and TRBJ1-1. There are 16 residues in the CDR3. The germline V gene has CDR1 DFQATT and CDR2 SNEGSKA (reference sequence). The CDR3 loop is CSARQPTGSPFTEAFF.

V and J are TRBV5-1 and TRBJ2-7. The CDR3 runs 13 residues. Germline V CDR1 and CDR2: SGHRS, YFSETQ. The chain's CDR3 is CASSQQDTYEQYF.

This chain links TRBV4-3 with TRBJ1-2. This CDR3 spans 18 amino acids. CDR1 and CDR2 from the germline V gene are LGHNA and YSLEER. Here the CDR3 reads CASSQDLPRETKNYGYTF.

This chain joins TRBV6-2 or TRBV6-3 and TRBJ2-1; TCRdb's D gene call, TRBD2, goes unchecked for lack of DNA. The germline gives CDR1 MNHEY, CDR2 SVGEGT. The CDR3 has 14 residues. CDR3 loop: CASRTSGRTGEQFF.

This sequence joins TRBV5-1 and TRBJ2-4; TCRdb gives TRBD1 as the D gene, but with no DNA this cannot be confirmed. Germline V gene sequence: CDR1 SGHRS, CDR2 YFSETQ. The CDR3 extends over 16 amino acids. CDR3 region: CASSLVWRGAKNIQYF.

This rearrangement joins TRBV4-3 to TRBJ1-1. Germline V gene data show CDR1 as LGHNA and CDR2 as YSLEER. This CDR3 is built from 16 residues. The chain's CDR3 is CASSQDWGAVNTVAFF.

V gene TRBV20-1 combines with J gene TRBJ1-6; there is no DNA to check the TCRdb D call of TRBD1. Germline V gene lookup returns CDR1 DFQATT and CDR2 SNEGSKA (reference sequence). This CDR3 is 13 amino acids long. CDR3: CSARGQIYSPLHF.

J is TRBJ2-7 and V is TRBV2; TCRdb's D call, TRBD1, is unchecked because there is no DNA. The CDR3 consists of 17 residues. Germline lookup yields CDR1 SNHLY and CDR2 FYNNEI. CDR3 sequence reads: CASSTGGSRVSSYEQYF. Looking up the rest from reference TRBV2 and TRBJ2-7 gives the full variable domain: EPEVTQTPSHQVTQMGQEVILRCVPISNHLYFYWYRQILGQKVEFLVSFYNNEISEKSEIFDDQFSVERPDGSNFTLKIRSTKLEDSAMYFCASSTGGSRVSSYEQYFGPGTRLTVT.

This chain connects TRBV12-3 or TRBV12-4 to TRBJ1-5. The CDR3 has 13 residues. The CDR3 loop reads CASSLALHQPQHF.

The J gene is TRBJ2-1, the V gene TRBV25-1; the TCRdb D gene call, TRBD2, has no DNA to confirm it. The germline V gene encodes CDR1 MGHDK and CDR2 SYGVNS. The CDR3 spans 15 residues. This chain's CDR3 is CATTTSGRTYNEQFF.

This sequence joins TRBV7-2 and TRBJ1-6; TCRdb selects TRBD1, and the lack of DNA leaves this call unchecked. The germline CDR1 and CDR2 sequences are SGHTA and FQGNSA. The CDR3 totals 14 residues. CDR3 loop: CASSSTPRAGQIHF.

The chain uses TRBV12-3 or TRBV12-4 and TRBJ2-1; the TRBD2 assignment by TCRdb is unverifiable without DNA. There are 17 residues in the CDR3. CDR3 sequence reads: CASNPRGEGGSYNEQFF.

This sequence joins TRBV6-1 and TRBJ2-3; TCRdb proposes TRBD1, but this gene call is untestable without DNA. The CDR3 loop spans 16 amino acids. CDR1 and CDR2 from the germline V gene are MNHNS and SASEGT. CDR3 protein: CASSEQGGGLTDTQYF.